This passage covers 26 T cell receptor beta chains from one sample sequenced in a study of tumor and adjacent non-tumor tissue in lung cancer. RNA was extracted from bulk tissue without any cell sorting. This non-tumor lung sample came from over 3 cm beyond the tumor edge. Three rounds of nested PCR, following a modified ARM-PCR protocol, produced the TCRbeta library. TCRdb itself ran the multiplex PCR reads through MiXCR, one entry per CDR3 protein. Among 90,000 to 110,000 distinct CDR3 sequences, 60% to 80% were seen once, and the ten largest hold roughly 19%. Sequencing input: distant non-tumor lung tissue. Receptor source: a man aged 55 to 70 with non-small cell lung cancer.

The rearrangement links TRBV12-5 to TRBJ2-3, with D unresolved. Trimming left V 7 bases short and J 2 bases short, with 13 bases between. The CDR3 runs to 14 residues. From germline, CDR1 is LGHNT and CDR2 FRNRAP. DNA for the CDR3: TGTGCTAGTGCTTCCTGGACGTACACAGATACGCAGTATTTT. Translation: CASASWTYTDTQYF.

Remarks on this clonotype: Since a much larger clone is just one base distant, this may be a read error. The V call is TRBV12-3 or TRBV12-4, the J call TRBJ1-1; D possibly corresponds to TRBD1 (5 bases). The CDR3 has 13 residues. CDR3 amino acids: CASSLPGLTEASF. The CDR3 bases are TGTGCCAGCAGTCTGCCAGGGCTCACTGAAGCTTCCTTT.

Concerning this clonotype itself: The junction does not match germline at one end; this may be a read error. The CDR3 DNA follows: TGTGCCAACACTAACGCTGGCACCGGGGACCTGTTTTTT. This encodes CANTNAGTGDLFF. The J gene is TRBJ2-2, the V gene TRBV6-2 or TRBV6-3; TRBD1 or TRBD2 may be the D gene (5 bases each). Germline V CDR1 and CDR2: MNHEY, SVGEGT. The CDR3 spans 13 residues.

A word on this clonotype: Being one base from a much bigger clone, this may be a read error. The chain employs TRBV6-6 and TRBJ2-7, with 7 bases fitting TRBD1. The CDR3 covers 15 residues. Germline loops: CDR1 MNHNY, CDR2 SVGAGI (reference sequence). CDR3: CTSGDPPGQIYEQYF. CDR3 coding DNA: TGTACCAGCGGTGATCCCCCGGGACAGATCTACGAGCAGTACTTC.

Regarding this clonotype: The CDR3 end shows no conserved phenylalanine or tryptophan, and so a read error is likely. The DNA for the CDR3 is TGTGCCAGCAACTTGGTAGCGGTGGTTTCGGATACGCAGTATCTT. It specifies CASNLVAVVSDTQYL. The rearrangement links TRBV5-4 to TRBJ2-3; the D gene is possibly TRBD2 (6 bases). Looked up from germline, CDR1 is SGHNT and CDR2 is YYREEE (reference sequence). The CDR3 is made up of 15 amino acids.

Note on this clonotype: One junction end disagrees with the germline gene, perhaps due to a read error. J is TRBJ2-1 and V is TRBV13, with D possibly matching TRBD1 (6 bases). In germline, CDR1 is PRHDT, CDR2 FYEKMQ (reference sequence). This CDR3 contains 14 residues. This CDR3 is CASSPPGQYNERFF. The DNA of the CDR3 is TGTGCCAGCAGCCCCCCGGGACAATACAATGAGCGGTTCTTC.

This clonotype came up many times. The V and J genes are TRBV6-5 and TRBJ2-1, with 10 bases fitting TRBD1. This CDR3 spans 15 amino acids. J lost 2 bases, V lost 5 bases, and 3 bases had no gene match. CDR1 MNHEY and CDR2 SVGAGI come from the germline V gene. CDR3 amino acids: CASSPGTGAYNEQFF. The CDR3 DNA follows: TGTGCCAGCAGTCCCGGGACAGGGGCCTACAATGAGCAGTTCTTC.

Regarding this clonotype: A much larger clone differs from this one at a single base, so this may be a read error. This chain uses TRBV10-3 with TRBJ2-2; D tentatively reads TRBD1 or TRBD2 (5 bases each). This CDR3 is 15 amino acids long. The germline CDR1 and CDR2 sequences are ENHRY and SYGVKD. This CDR3 reads CVISPGPPNTGELFF. The DNA of the CDR3 is TGTGTCATCAGTCCGGGACCTCCGAACACCGGGGAGCTGTTTTTT.

The chain employs TRBV11-3 and TRBJ2-7, with a possible D match to TRBD1 (6 bases). Germline V gene lookup returns CDR1 SGHNT and CDR2 YENEEA. This CDR3 contains 15 residues. Deletions cut 7 bases from V and 5 bases from J, with 21 bases between. The DNA for the CDR3 is TGTGCCAGCATCCATACCGTGACAGGAAACGACGAGCAGTACTTC. This codes for CASIHTVTGNDEQYF.

A remark on this clonotype: Because it lacks the conserved phenylalanine or tryptophan at the end, this CDR3 is likely a read error. The DNA is left out, because the CDR3 cannot be placed on it with certainty; the CDR3 is given as TCRdb lists it. The chain carries TRBV12-3 or TRBV12-4 and TRBJ2-6; the D call TRBD2 from the table was never checked on the DNA. 17 amino acids form the CDR3, both terminal residues included. CDR3 in amino acids: CASSPGTSVYGANVVTL.

Points on this clonotype: This may be a read error, as it is one base from a much larger clone. The chain recombines TRBV5-1 with TRBJ1-1, with 12 bases identical to TRBD1. CDR1 is SGHRS, CDR2 YFSETQ, per germline. This CDR3 has 19 amino acids. V trimming: 4 bases; J trimming: 2 bases; junction bases outside the gene matches: 15. CDR3 DNA: TGCGCCAGCAGCGCCGGGACAGGGGGCCCACGGTCCCGTAACACTGAAGCTTTCTTT. Translated, it gives CASSAGTGGPRSRNTEAFF.

This chain connects TRBV20-1 to TRBJ2-7; 7 bases are shared with TRBD2. Germline V CDR1 and CDR2: DFQATT, SNEGSKA (reference sequence). The CDR3 loop spans 15 amino acids. Losses at the gene ends were 0 bases for V and 2 bases for J; bases not matched to a gene: 7. The CDR3 region is CSARDPSGPTYEQYF. The DNA for the CDR3 is TGCAGTGCTAGAGATCCTAGCGGACCTACCTACGAGCAGTACTTC.

Concerning this clonotype: Since no conserved phenylalanine or tryptophan closes the CDR3, a read error is the likely cause. This chain connects TRBV12-3 or TRBV12-4 to TRBJ1-6; a weak D match, TRBD1 (6 bases). Trimming pared 5 bases from V and 9 bases from J, leaving 20 bases between. This CDR3 contains 16 residues. The CDR3 DNA is TGTGCCAGCAGTCCACGGGGGGCAGGGGTTGGTTCACCCCTCCACTCT. It is translated as CASSPRGAGVGSPLHS.

As regards this clonotype: The CDR3 carries no conserved terminal phenylalanine or tryptophan, so it likely arises from a read error. The chain carries TRBV12-3 or TRBV12-4 and TRBJ2-2; unclear D gene. The CDR3 runs 12 residues. CDR3 residues: CASSLNTGELFS. CDR3 nucleotides: TGTGCCAGCAGTTTGAACACGGGGGAGCTGTTTTCT.

This clonotype was seen a few times. A much larger clone lies a single base off, so this may be a read error. This chain links TRBV12-3 or TRBV12-4 with TRBJ2-1; the D gene is possibly TRBD2 (6 bases). This CDR3 has 15 residues. This CDR3 reads CDSSLGLALTNEQFF. In DNA, the CDR3 is TGTGACAGCAGCTTGGGACTTGCTTTGACCAATGAGCAGTTCTTC.

With regard to this clonotype: A much larger clone differs by one base, so this may be a read error. This chain uses TRBV28 with TRBJ1-3, with D perhaps matching TRBD1 (5 bases). The CDR3 contains 17 residues. Germline assignment: CDR1 MDHEN and CDR2 SYDVKM. CDR3 loop: CASSLFTTGLSGNTTYF. The CDR3 coding sequence is TGTGCCAGCAGTCTATTCACGACGGGACTCTCTGGAAACACCACATATTTT.

For this clonotype: This clone may be a read error of a much larger clone one base away. The chain is built from TRBV7-9 and TRBJ2-2; D possibly corresponds to TRBD1 (7 bases). The V end lost 2 bases, the J end lost 4 bases, and 14 bases lay between the germline ends. CDR1 is SEHNR, CDR2 FQNEAQ, per germline (reference sequence). The CDR3 contains 16 residues. The DNA of the CDR3 is TGTGCCAGCAGCTTATCGTACAGGGGAGGCACCGGGGAGCTGTTTTTT. Its translation is CASSLSYRGGTGELFF.

This clonotype was observed at least ten times. This chain joins TRBV10-3 and TRBJ2-1; the match to TRBD2 covers 11 bases. The CDR3 loop spans 16 amino acids. Germline values: CDR1 ENHRY, CDR2 SYGVKD. V dropped 5 bases and J dropped 5; count of bases not matched to a gene: 8. The CDR3 coding sequence is TGTGCCATCAGTATCTCTGTGGGACTAGCGGACAATGAGCAGTTCTTC. This gives the protein CAISISVGLADNEQFF.

As concerns this clonotype: A read error may explain this, as a much larger clone is one base away. CDR3 in amino acids: CSTSERYNEQFF. CDR3 nucleotide sequence: TGCAGTACTAGTGAGCGGTACAATGAGCAGTTCTTC. This sequence joins TRBV20-1 and TRBJ2-1; weak D call: TRBD2 (5 bases). The CDR3 is 12 amino acids. CDR1 DFQATT and CDR2 SNEGSKA come from the germline V gene (reference sequence).

The chain has TRBV7-9 and TRBJ2-1; D tentatively reads TRBD1 or TRBD2 (6 bases each). The ends were cut back, 5 bases at V and 5 bases at J, with 16 bases in the middle. This CDR3 is 15 amino acids long. Germline V gene lookup returns CDR1 SEHNR and CDR2 FQNEAQ (reference sequence). CDR3 residues: CASSPSGGGNNEQFF. CDR3 in DNA: TGTGCCAGCAGCCCCTCCGGGGGCGGAAACAATGAGCAGTTCTTC.

The V and J genes are TRBV29-1 and TRBJ1-1; D may be TRBD1 (5 bases). Deletions cut 4 bases from V and 4 bases from J, with 22 bases between. The CDR3 covers 16 residues. Germline assignment: CDR1 SQVTM and CDR2 ANQGSEA. Written as DNA, the CDR3 is TGCAGCGTTGGTCCACTCAAGACAGTCTTTGGCACTGAAGCTTTCTTT. This encodes CSVGPLKTVFGTEAFF. The variable domain in full, completed from reference TRBV29-1 and TRBJ1-1, reads SAVISQKPSRDICQRGTSLTIQCQVDSQVTMMFWYRQQPGQSLTLIATANQGSEATYESGFVIDKFPISRPNLTFSTLTVSNMSPEDSSIYLCSVGPLKTVFGTEAFFGQGTRLTVV.

This clonotype has just a few counts. The chain employs TRBV7-9 and TRBJ1-5; D call uncertain. This CDR3 has 15 residues. CDR1 is SEHNR, CDR2 FQNEAQ, per germline (reference sequence). V was shortened by 5 bases and J by 4 bases, with 15 bases between the two germline ends. CDR3 in DNA: TGTGCCAGCAGCCTAGACGGACGGAGGAATCAGCCCCAGCATTTT. Translation: CASSLDGRRNQPQHF.

Concerning this clonotype itself: One junction end does not reproduce the germline sequence, and a read error may be involved. The chain links TRBV11-3 to TRBJ2-1, with D possibly matching TRBD1 (5 bases). The CDR3 has 13 residues. CDR1 and CDR2 from the germline V gene are SGHNT and YENEEA. This chain's CDR3 is CTGSLRDSNERFF. The CDR3 region has the DNA TGTACCGGCAGCTTAAGAGACAGCAATGAGCGGTTCTTC.

On this clonotype: The CDR3 ends on some other residue instead of the conserved phenylalanine or tryptophan, so this is likely a read error. V is TRBV7-8 and J is TRBJ2-2, with D maybe TRBD2 (5 bases). V dropped 7 bases and J dropped 8 bases, with 17 bases sitting between them. Germline lookup yields CDR1 SGHVS and CDR2 FQNEAQ. The CDR3 is 14 amino acids. The CDR3 sequence is CASMSGTGTGELFY. The DNA of the CDR3 is TGTGCCAGCATGTCGGGAACGGGCACAGGGGAGCTGTTTTAT.

The chain uses TRBV12-3 or TRBV12-4 and TRBJ2-3; no clear D gene. The CDR3 spans 13 residues. V was clipped by 10 bases and J by 1 base, with 12 bases between them. The CDR3 loop reads CANKEGRTDTQYF. The CDR3 DNA sequence: TGTGCCAACAAGGAAGGACGCACAGATACGCAGTATTTT.

There are a few counts of this clonotype. J is TRBJ2-5 and V is TRBV20-1, with D unresolved. CDR3 length equals 12 residues. Trimming pared 6 bases from V and 2 bases from J, leaving 10 bases between. Germline assignment: CDR1 DFQATT and CDR2 SNEGSKA (reference sequence). The CDR3 region has the DNA TGCAGTGCCGGACGCAAACAAGAGACCCAGTACTTC. The encoded protein is CSAGRKQETQYF.